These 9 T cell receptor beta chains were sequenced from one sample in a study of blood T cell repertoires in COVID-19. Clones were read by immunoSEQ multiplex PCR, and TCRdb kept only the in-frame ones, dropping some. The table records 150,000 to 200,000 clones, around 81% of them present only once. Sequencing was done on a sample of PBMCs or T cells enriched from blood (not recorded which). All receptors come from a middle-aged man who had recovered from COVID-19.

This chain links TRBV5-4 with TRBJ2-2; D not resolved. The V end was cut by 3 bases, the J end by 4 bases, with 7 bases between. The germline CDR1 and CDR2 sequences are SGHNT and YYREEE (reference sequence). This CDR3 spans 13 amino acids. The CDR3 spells CASSSFFTGELFF. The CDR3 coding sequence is TGTGCCAGCAGCTCCTTTTTCACCGGGGAGCTGTTTTTT.

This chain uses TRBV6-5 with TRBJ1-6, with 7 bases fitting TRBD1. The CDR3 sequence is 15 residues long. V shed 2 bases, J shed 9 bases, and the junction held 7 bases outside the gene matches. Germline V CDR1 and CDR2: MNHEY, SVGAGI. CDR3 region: CASSYKISGGSPLHF. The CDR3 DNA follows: TGTGCCAGCAGTTACAAAATTTCAGGGGGTTCACCCCTCCACTTT.

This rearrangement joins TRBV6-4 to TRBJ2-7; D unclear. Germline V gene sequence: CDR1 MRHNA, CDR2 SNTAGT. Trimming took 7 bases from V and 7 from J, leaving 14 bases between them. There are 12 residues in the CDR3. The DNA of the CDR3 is TGTGCCAGCAATTATGTGCCTCGGGAGCAGTACGTC. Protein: CASNYVPREQYV.

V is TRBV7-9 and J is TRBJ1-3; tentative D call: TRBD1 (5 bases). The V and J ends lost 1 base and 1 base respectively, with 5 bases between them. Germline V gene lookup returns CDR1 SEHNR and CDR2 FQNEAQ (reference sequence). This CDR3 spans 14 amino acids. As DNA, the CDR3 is TGTGCCAGCAGCTTAGAGGGGTCTGGAAACACCATATATTTT. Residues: CASSLEGSGNTIYF. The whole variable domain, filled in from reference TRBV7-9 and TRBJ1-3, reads DTGVSQNPRHKITKRGQNVTFRCDPISEHNRLYWYRQTLGQGPEFLTYFQNEAQLEKSRLLSDRFSAERPKGSFSTLEIQRTEQGDSAMYLCASSLEGSGNTIYFGEGSWLTVV.

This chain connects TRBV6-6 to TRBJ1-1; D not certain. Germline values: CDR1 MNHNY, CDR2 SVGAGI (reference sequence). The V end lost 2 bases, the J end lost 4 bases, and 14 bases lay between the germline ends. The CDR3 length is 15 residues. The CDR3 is CASSYTSGDATEAFF. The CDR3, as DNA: TGTGCCAGCAGTTACACCTCCGGGGATGCCACTGAAGCTTTCTTT.

CDR3 loop: CASSLFGTSGETQYF. The CDR3 nucleotides read TGTGCCAGCAGCTTATTCGGGACTAGCGGTGAGACCCAGTACTTC. The chain is built from TRBV7-7 and TRBJ2-5; 11 positions agree with TRBD2. Trimming cost V 2 bases and J 5 bases; bases outside gene matches: 4. Germline V CDR1 and CDR2: SSHAT, FNYEAQ (reference sequence). The CDR3 is 15 residues long.

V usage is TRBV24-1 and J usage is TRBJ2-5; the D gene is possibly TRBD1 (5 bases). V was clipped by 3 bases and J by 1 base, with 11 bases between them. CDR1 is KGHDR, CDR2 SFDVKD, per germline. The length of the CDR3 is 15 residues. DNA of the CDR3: TGTGCCACCAGTGATCGCGACAGATTCCAAGAGACCCAGTACTTC. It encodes CATSDRDRFQETQYF.

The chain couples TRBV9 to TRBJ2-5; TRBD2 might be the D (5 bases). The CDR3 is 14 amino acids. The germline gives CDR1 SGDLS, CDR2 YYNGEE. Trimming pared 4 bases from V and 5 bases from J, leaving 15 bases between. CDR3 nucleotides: TGTGCCAGCAGCCCACGAAGCGGCCGGGAGACCCAGTACTTC. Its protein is CASSPRSGRETQYF.

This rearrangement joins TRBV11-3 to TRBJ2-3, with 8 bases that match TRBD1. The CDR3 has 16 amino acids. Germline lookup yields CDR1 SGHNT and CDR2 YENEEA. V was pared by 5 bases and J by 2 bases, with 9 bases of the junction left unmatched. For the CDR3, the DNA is TGTGCCAGCAGCGCCGGACAGGGTGGGGTCACAGATACGCAGTATTTT. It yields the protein CASSAGQGGVTDTQYF.